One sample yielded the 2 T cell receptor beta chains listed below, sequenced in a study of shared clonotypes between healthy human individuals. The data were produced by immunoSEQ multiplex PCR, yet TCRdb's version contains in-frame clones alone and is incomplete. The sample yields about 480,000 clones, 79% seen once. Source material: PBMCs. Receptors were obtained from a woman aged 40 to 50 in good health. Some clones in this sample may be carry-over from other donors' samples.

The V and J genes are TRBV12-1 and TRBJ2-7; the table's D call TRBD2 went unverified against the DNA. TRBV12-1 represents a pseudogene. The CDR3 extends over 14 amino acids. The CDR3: CASSFEGREGLQYF. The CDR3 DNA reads TGTGCCAGCAGCTTTGAAGGGCGGGAGGGTCTACAGTACTTC.

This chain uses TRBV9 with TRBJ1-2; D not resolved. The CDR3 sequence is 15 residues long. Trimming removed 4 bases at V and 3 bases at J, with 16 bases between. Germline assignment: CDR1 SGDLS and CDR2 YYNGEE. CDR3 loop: CASSSRHLTDYGYTF. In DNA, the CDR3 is TGTGCCAGCAGCTCTCGACACCTCACTGACTATGGCTACACCTTC.